A single sample gave rise to the 28 T cell receptor beta chains below, sequenced in a study of lymphopenia after photon versus proton radiotherapy. Sequencing was performed with immunoSEQ multiplex PCR; in TCRdb, only in-frame clones are kept and a portion is missing. This sample carries 40,000 to 45,000 clones, about 82% of them seen once, and the ten largest clones take over 9%. Sequencing was performed on peripheral blood, taken from a patient treated with proton-based radiotherapy. Source of these receptors: a woman in her 70s with pancreatic cancer. Some clones in this sample may be carry-over from other donors' samples.

The chain uses TRBV19 and TRBJ2-1; D gene uncertain. The CDR3 runs 14 residues. The germline gives CDR1 LNHDA, CDR2 SQIVND (reference sequence). Trimming cost V 6 bases and J 2 bases, with 11 bases left between them. CDR3 coding DNA: TGTGCCAGTAGACCGACATTTACCTACAATGAGCAGTTCTTC. This translates into CASRPTFTYNEQFF.

The chain carries TRBV5-1 and TRBJ2-7; 7 positions agree with TRBD2. V lost 1 base, J lost 3 bases, and 4 bases stayed unmatched. The length of the CDR3 is 14 residues. Per germline, CDR1 SGHRS and CDR2 YFSETQ. The CDR3 DNA reads as TGCGCCAGCAGCTTGTCGAGCGGGGACTACGAGCAGTACTTC. Amino acids: CASSLSSGDYEQYF.

V usage is TRBV7-3 and J usage is TRBJ2-7; 7 positions agree with TRBD2. The CDR3 length is 15 residues. The ends lost 7 bases at V and 0 bases at J; junction bases unmatched: 9. Per germline, CDR1 SGHTA and CDR2 FQGTGA. The CDR3 DNA reads TGTGCCAGCATCAAAACTAGCGCGAGCTCCTACGAGCAGTACTTC. This sequence encodes CASIKTSASSYEQYF. The entire variable domain, with the rest obtained from reference TRBV7-3 and TRBJ2-7, is as follows: GAGVSQTPSNKVTEKGKYVELRCDPISGHTALYWYRQSLGQGPEFLIYFQGTGAADDSGLPNDRFFAVRPEGSVSTLKIQRTERGDSAVYLCASIKTSASSYEQYFGPGTRLTVT.

The chain combines TRBV10-3 with TRBJ2-7; D is possibly TRBD1 (7 bases). Germline V gene data show CDR1 as ENHRY and CDR2 as SYGVKD. V lost 6 bases, J lost 1 base, and 16 bases lay in between. The CDR3 loop spans 15 amino acids. The CDR3 DNA reads TGTGCCATCAGGTACCAGGGGGAGGTGTCCTACGAGCAGTACTTC. Protein: CAIRYQGEVSYEQYF.

The J gene is TRBJ1-1, the V gene TRBV6-1; D perhaps matches TRBD1 (6 bases). The V end lost 5 bases, the J end lost 1 base, and 11 bases lay between the germline ends. Germline V gene lookup returns CDR1 MNHNS and CDR2 SASEGT. This CDR3 is built from 14 residues. This CDR3 reads CASSTRTENTEAFF. The DNA for the CDR3 is TGTGCCAGCAGTACTCGGACAGAGAACACTGAAGCTTTCTTT.

This clone was found a few times. The chain joins TRBV5-1 to TRBJ2-7; 14 positions match TRBD2. The CDR3 covers 16 residues. The V gene's germline CDR1 is SGHRS and CDR2 YFSETQ. After removal of 3 bases from V and 6 bases from J, the junction contained 8 bases not matched to a gene. CDR3: CASSWETSGRGLEQYF. In DNA form, the CDR3 reads TGCGCCAGCAGCTGGGAGACTAGCGGGAGGGGGCTCGAGCAGTACTTC.

To note about this clone: This same CDR3 is encoded by further DNA sequences in the sample. The J gene is TRBJ1-5, the V gene TRBV27; 9 bases match TRBD1. J gave up 0 bases and V 0 bases, and 3 bases lay outside the gene matches. Germline-derived CDR1 and CDR2 are MNHEY and SMNVEV (reference sequence). There are 17 residues in the CDR3. Here the CDR3 reads CASSLSGGQGSNQPQHF. CDR3 DNA sequence: TGTGCCAGCAGTTTATCCGGGGGACAGGGTAGCAATCAGCCCCAGCATTTT.

The chain recombines TRBV19 with TRBJ1-4; possibly TRBD1 for D (5 bases). Trimming cost V 11 bases and J 3 bases, with 13 bases left between them. The V gene's germline CDR1 is LNHDA and CDR2 SQIVND (reference sequence). The CDR3 totals 13 residues. CDR3 protein: CASGVGANEKLFF. The CDR3 DNA reads TGTGCCTCGGGGGTCGGGGCTAATGAAAAACTGTTTTTT.

The V call is TRBV6-5, the J call TRBJ2-3; TRBD2 aligns across 12 bases. V was clipped by 7 bases and J by 4 bases; unmatched bases: 3. This CDR3 has 14 residues. The germline gives CDR1 MNHEY, CDR2 SVGAGI. For the CDR3, the DNA is TGTGCCAGCACGACTAGCGGGGGTTCAGATACGCAGTATTTT. Amino acid sequence: CASTTSGGSDTQYF.

Details on this clone: The junction does not match germline at one end; this may be a read error. This sequence joins TRBV7-7 and TRBJ2-2; 11 bases match TRBD1. Germline CDR1 reads SSHAT; CDR2 reads FNYEAQ (reference sequence). The CDR3 is made up of 15 amino acids. The CDR3 DNA reads as TGTGCTAGCAGCGGACAGGGGGCAATCACCGGGGAGCTGTTTTTT. Translated: CASSGQGAITGELFF.

This sequence joins TRBV5-4 and TRBJ2-5; TRBD2 aligns across 7 bases. With V trimmed by 3 bases and J by 5 bases, 7 bases remained unmatched. CDR1 and CDR2 (germline): SGHNT, YYREEE (reference sequence). The CDR3 covers 14 residues. The DNA for the CDR3 is TGTGCCAGCAGCTCCCGGACTAGTATCGAGACCCAGTACTTC. This encodes CASSSRTSIETQYF.

The V gene is TRBV4-2, the J gene TRBJ2-5; 7 bases are shared with TRBD2. V was pared by 0 bases and J by 3 bases, with 4 bases of the junction left unmatched. The CDR3 consists of 15 residues. The germline gives CDR1 LGHNA, CDR2 YNFKEQ. The CDR3 bases are TGTGCCAGCAGCCAAGATGGCGGGAGAGAAGAGACCCAGTACTTC. Its protein is CASSQDGGREETQYF.

The V gene is TRBV6-1, the J gene TRBJ1-4; maybe TRBD1 (5 bases). Between the trimmed V and J ends, which lost 8 bases and 12 bases, there was a span of 19 bases. The CDR3 contains 13 residues. CDR1 and CDR2 (germline): MNHNS, SASEGT. CDR3 coding DNA: TGTGCCAGCGTCCCCAGCGGGGGTGTCGAACTGTTTTTT. This encodes CASVPSGGVELFF.

The V and J genes are TRBV28 and TRBJ2-7; TRBD2 matches at 7 bases. J lost 2 bases, V lost 7 bases, and 8 bases had no gene match. Per germline, CDR1 MDHEN and CDR2 SYDVKM. The CDR3 loop spans 14 amino acids. The CDR3 DNA sequence: TGTGCCAGCACCATTAGCGGGCCCACCTACGAGCAGTACTTC. Protein: CASTISGPTYEQYF. The whole variable domain, remainder taken from reference TRBV28 and TRBJ2-7, is DVKVTQSSRYLVKRTGEKVFLECVQDMDHENMFWYRQDPGLGLRLIYFSYDVKMKEKGDIPEGYSVSREKKERFSLILESASTNQTSMYLCASTISGPTYEQYFGPGTRLTVT.

The chain joins TRBV28 to TRBJ1-1; 7 nucleotides match TRBD1. Germline trimming cut 2 bases from V and 0 bases from J; bases unmatched to any gene: 6. This CDR3 is built from 16 residues. Germline V lookup: CDR1 MDHEN, CDR2 SYDVKM. The CDR3 sequence: CASSLRPTGVNTEAFF. The DNA for the CDR3 is TGTGCCAGCAGTTTAAGACCAACAGGGGTGAACACTGAAGCTTTCTTT.

The rearrangement uses TRBV30 and TRBJ1-2; D remains unclear. From germline, CDR1 is GTSNPN and CDR2 SVGIG (reference sequence). The CDR3 is 13 residues long. The ends were cut back, 0 bases at V and 4 bases at J, with 9 bases in the middle. The chain's CDR3 is CAWSVLVGYGYTF. The CDR3, as DNA: TGTGCCTGGAGTGTATTGGTCGGCTATGGCTACACCTTC.

J is TRBJ1-5 and V is TRBV5-4; D might be TRBD1 (6 bases). Germline CDR1 and CDR2: SGHNT and YYREEE (reference sequence). The CDR3 has 15 amino acids. V lost 4 bases to trimming and J lost 2 bases, with 13 bases between them. The CDR3 DNA reads TGTGCCAGCAGCGTAGGGGGAGAGGGCAATCAGCCCCAGCATTTT. Translation gives CASSVGGEGNQPQHF.

V usage is TRBV11-3 and J usage is TRBJ2-3; the D gene could be TRBD1 or TRBD2 (6 bases each). CDR3 length: 16 residues. Germline-derived CDR1 and CDR2 are SGHNT and YENEEA. The V end was cut by 2 bases, the J end by 2 bases, with 14 bases between. CDR3 nucleotide sequence: TGTGCCAGCAGCTTAAGGGGGGACCCTTCCACAGATACGCAGTATTTT. It specifies CASSLRGDPSTDTQYF.

This chain connects TRBV2 to TRBJ2-5, with 8 nucleotides matching TRBD1. This CDR3 region has 14 residues. The V and J ends lost 7 bases and 0 bases, in that order; junction bases with no gene match: 4. The germline V gene has CDR1 SNHLY and CDR2 FYNNEI. The CDR3 spells CASTRDRNQETQYF. The CDR3 nucleotides read TGTGCCAGCACTCGGGACAGGAACCAAGAGACCCAGTACTTC.

This clone came up a few times. The V and J genes are TRBV5-6 and TRBJ1-4; maybe TRBD1 (5 bases). CDR3 length equals 14 residues. Trimming shortened V by 2 bases and J by 10 bases, and 15 bases separated the two germline ends. From germline, CDR1 is SGHDT and CDR2 YYEEEE. The CDR3 DNA follows: TGTGCCAGCAGCTTCGGGCAGGGAGTCGGAAAACTGTTTTTT. It is translated as CASSFGQGVGKLFF.

The rearrangement links TRBV30 to TRBJ1-4; TRBD1 matches 9 bases. The V gene end was trimmed by 0 bases and the J gene end by 7 bases; junction bases not matched to a gene: 6. Germline V lookup: CDR1 GTSNPN, CDR2 SVGIG (reference sequence). This CDR3 region has 15 residues. The CDR3 bases are TGTGCCTGGAGTGTACCGGGACAGGGAAGTGAAAAACTGTTTTTT. It encodes CAWSVPGQGSEKLFF.

J is TRBJ2-2 and V is TRBV4-1, with D uncertain. Germline V CDR1 and CDR2: MGHRA, YSYEKL. V lost 4 bases to trimming and J lost 6 bases, with 15 bases between them. The CDR3 has 15 amino acids. CDR3 region: CASSRSAPLPGELFF. The CDR3 nucleotides read TGCGCCAGCAGCCGGAGCGCTCCTCTCCCCGGGGAGCTGTTTTTT.

This clone has just a few counts. The rearrangement uses TRBV9 and TRBJ2-3, with TRBD1 as a possible D gene (5 bases). The CDR3 runs 15 residues. Trimming took off 4 bases at V and 3 bases at J, with 15 bases between the two ends. CDR1 and CDR2 (germline): SGDLS, YYNGEE. The CDR3 nucleotides are TGTGCCAGCAGCAGAAGCAGGGATCTGACAGATACGCAGTATTTT. It codes for CASSRSRDLTDTQYF.

The rearrangement joins TRBV6-5 to TRBJ2-5; TRBD2 agrees at 13 bases. CDR3 size: 14 residues. From germline, CDR1 is MNHEY and CDR2 SVGAGI. V shed 6 bases and J 11 bases; nucleotides not matched to a gene: 9. CDR3 sequence: CASRLAGGLREQYF. CDR3 bases: TGTGCCAGCAGACTAGCGGGAGGGTTGAGGGAGCAGTACTTC.

Concerning this clone itself: Germline and junction disagree at one end, which may indicate a read error. This chain connects TRBV7-7 to TRBJ2-5; 9 nucleotides align to TRBD2. The CDR3 extends over 16 amino acids. Germline-derived CDR1 and CDR2 are SSHAT and FNYEAQ (reference sequence). For the CDR3, the DNA is TGTGCTAGCAGCTTAGGTGTGGCGGGAGGGCAAGAGACCCAGTACTTC. It specifies CASSLGVAGGQETQYF.

The genes are TRBV7-9 and TRBJ2-2; a weak D match, TRBD1 (5 bases). Trimming removed 5 bases at V and 4 bases at J, with 8 bases between. CDR1 SEHNR and CDR2 FQNEAQ come from the germline V gene (reference sequence). This CDR3 is 13 amino acids long. CDR3 residues: CASSPGPTGELFF. The CDR3 coding sequence is TGTGCCAGCAGCCCAGGGCCCACCGGGGAGCTGTTTTTT.

This chain connects TRBV18 to TRBJ2-6, with 7 bases aligning to TRBD1. Germline CDR1 KGHSH, CDR2 LQKENI. The V and J ends lost 3 bases and 0 bases, in that order; junction bases with no gene match: 2. This CDR3 is built from 16 residues. The CDR3 coding sequence is TGTGCCAGCTCACCTCGGGACAGCTCTGGGGCCAACGTCCTGACTTTC. It translates to CASSPRDSSGANVLTF.

The V call is TRBV2, the J call TRBJ2-5; D perhaps matches TRBD1 (5 bases). This CDR3 is 13 amino acids long. The germline V gene encodes CDR1 SNHLY and CDR2 FYNNEI. Trimming shortened V by 2 bases and J by 7 bases, and 11 bases separated the two germline ends. CDR3 DNA sequence: TGTGCCAGCAGTGAACGCCAGGGATGGACCCAGTACTTC. It translates to CASSERQGWTQYF.